This TCR beta chain was identified during a study of T cell responses to AZD1222 COVID-19 vaccine. The table came from immunoSEQ multiplex PCR; TCRdb's copy has only in-frame clones and leaves some out. The sample has about 47,000 clones; around three quarters are singletons. Comment on this clone: The target antigen is unknown.

Overall study results and limits: Repertoire sampling happened only post peak T cell response. Most donors were white British, females outnumbered males, and clonal diversity was possibly underestimated. Baseline seropositivity characterized only 5 or 6 AZD1222 recipients.

The germline gives CDR1 SGHRS, CDR2 YFSETQ. The CDR3 is 11 amino acids. V dropped 3 bases and J dropped 9 bases, with 7 bases sitting between them. The rearrangement uses TRBV5-1 and TRBJ2-1, with D uncertain. Specimen: peripheral blood, collected 28 days after the second dose of the MenACWY control vaccine. The sequence derives from an adult who received the MenACWY meningococcal vaccine as a control. DNA of the CDR3: TGCGCCAGCAGCTCCGCTTTTGAGCAGTTCTTC. Protein sequence: CASSSAFEQFF. The complete variable domain, with remaining parts taken from reference TRBV5-1 and TRBJ2-1, reads KAGVTQTPRYLIKTRGQQVTLSCSPISGHRSVSWYQQTPGQGLQFLFEYFSETQRNKGNFPGRFSGRQFSNSRSEMNVSTLELGDSALYLCASSSAFEQFFGPGTRLTVL.